This TCR beta chain was recovered during a study of regulatory T cells in long-lasting Graves disease. Time point specified: newly diagnosed GD, antithyroid drugs for less than 3 months. PBMC-extracted RNA yielded the TCR library. Assembly of TCR beta libraries relied on iRepertoire HTBI primers together with Arm-PCR of CDR3 regions. TCRdb reprocessed the multiplex PCR reads via MiXCR and lists one record per CDR3 protein. Among some 500,000 distinct CDR3 sequences listed, roughly 12% were seen once. This CDR3 is built from 15 residues. Per germline, CDR1 MNHEY and CDR2 SMNVEV (reference sequence). Trimming took 5 bases from V and 5 from J; bases not matched to a gene: 6. This clonotype was counted ten times or more. Its antigen is currently unknown. Study-level results: Persistent Graves' disease cases displayed lower TCR diversity than newly diagnosed ones. Persistent disease favored TRBV28, TRBJ1-2 and TRBJ2-5.

This sample was shared with a second study, whose subject was T cells in Graves' hyperthyroidism and ophthalmopathy. Per that paper: The HTBI set primed first-round TCR CDR3 RT-PCR. Researchers found most expanded thyroid clonotypes above 0.001 in blood as well.

The specimen comprised peripheral blood mononuclear cells (PBMCs), sampled at new diagnosis, from a patient treated with antithyroid drugs. The TCR sequence derives from a man between 25 and 39 years old with Graves disease. The chain has TRBV27 and TRBJ2-7, with 13 bases fitting TRBD2. As DNA, the CDR3 is TGTGCCAGCAGTACCGGACTAGCGGGAGTGGACGAGCAGTACTTC. Translating it yields CASSTGLAGVDEQYF.